These T cell receptor beta chains were read from a single sample in a study of control samples from healthy donors and cancer patients. Only in-frame clones appear in the TCRdb table, and some are missing; sequencing was by immunoSEQ multiplex PCR. The sample includes some 48,000 clones, 93% of them seen just once. Specimen: PBMCs. The receptors come from a woman between 45 and 60 years old with head and neck cancer. Both conserved end residues are part of each CDR3. The order of the fields is J gene, D gene, clone size, V gene, CDR3 protein, CDR3 DNA. The D gene is left open where the match is weak. Some rows have no size entry. The others give once, few or many, or a class for an expanded clone.

TRBJ2-1 | - | once | TRBV21-1 | CARPTAWEQFF | TGTGCCAGGCCGACGGCCTGGGAGCAGTTCTTC
TRBJ2-2 | - | - | TRBV3-1/TRBV3-2 | CASSQVTGGELFF | TGTGCCAGCAGCCAAGTAACCGGAGGGGAGCTGTTTTTT
TRBJ2-1 | - | - | TRBV27 | CASSGVPGEQFF | TGTGCCAGCAGCGGGGTTCCTGGCGAGCAGTTCTTC
TRBJ1-1 | - | - | TRBV27 | CASSLLVPPNTEAFF | TGTGCCAGCAGTTTATTAGTGCCCCCGAACACTGAAGCTTTCTTT
TRBJ2-5 | TRBD2 | - | TRBV18 | CASSPPSGGSETQYF | TGTGCCAGCTCACCACCCAGCGGGGGGTCAGAGACCCAGTACTTC
TRBJ1-6 | - | - | TRBV4-1 | CASSTRPRGDNSPLHF | TGCGCCAGCAGCACCCGACCTAGGGGGGACAATTCACCCCTCCACTTT
TRBJ1-4 | - | few | TRBV27 | CASSLGGTGRFSEKLFF | TGTGCCAGCAGTTTAGGGGGAACGGGGAGGTTTTCTGAAAAACTGTTTTTT
TRBJ1-6 | - | once | TRBV2 | CASSHDRRNNSPLHF | TGTGCCAGCAGTCATGACAGGCGCAATAATTCACCCCTCCACTTT
TRBJ1-5 | - | - | TRBV5-1 | CASSLDGYSNQPQHF | TGCGCCAGCAGCTTGGACGGGTATAGCAATCAGCCCCAGCATTTT
TRBJ2-1 | - | - | TRBV28 | CASSLNPPGYNEQFF | TGTGCCAGCAGTTTGAATCCCCCGGGTTACAATGAGCAGTTCTTC
TRBJ2-3 | - | - | TRBV7-3 | CASSSLGQYTDTQYF | TGTGCCAGCAGCTCCCTGGGGCAGTACACAGATACGCAGTATTTT
TRBJ2-6 | - | - | TRBV5-4 | CASSLGGEGANVLTF | TGTGCCAGCAGCTTGGGGGGCGAAGGGGCCAACGTCCTGACTTTC
TRBJ2-3 | - | - | TRBV24-1 | CATSDLSRTSTDTQYF | TGTGCCACCAGTGATTTGTCCCGGACTAGCACAGATACGCAGTATTTT
TRBJ2-1 | - | - | TRBV11-2 | CASSLEGGEFYNEQFF | TGTGCCAGCAGCTTAGAAGGGGGGGAATTTTACAATGAGCAGTTCTTC
TRBJ1-1 | TRBD1 | - | TRBV2 | CAPLTLRDRGPDTEAFF | TGTGCCCCCCTAACACTTCGGGACAGGGGGCCGGATACTGAAGCTTTCTTT
TRBJ1-2 | - | - | TRBV6-5 | CASSSDSYGYTF | TGTGCCAGCAGTTCTGACAGCTATGGCTACACCTTC
TRBJ2-7 | - | - | TRBV6-2/TRBV6-3 | CASSYGRSSYEQYF | TGTGCCAGCAGTTACGGCAGGAGCTCCTACGAGCAGTACTTC
TRBJ1-1 | - | - | TRBV6-5 | CASSLTRPNTEAFF | TGTGCCAGCAGCTTAACAAGACCGAACACTGAAGCTTTCTTT
TRBJ2-7 | TRBD2 | - | TRBV4-1 | CASSRLPGTSGKGPQEQYF | TGCGCCAGCAGCCGGCTCCCCGGGACTAGCGGCAAAGGGCCACAAGAGCAGTACTTC
TRBJ2-2 | - | - | TRBV7-8 | CASSLGWRDGELFF | TGTGCCAGCAGCTTAGGTTGGAGAGACGGGGAGCTGTTTTTT
TRBJ2-4 | - | - | TRBV7-3 | CASSPSHGPGIQYF | TGTGCCAGCAGCCCATCCCACGGCCCCGGCATTCAGTACTTC
TRBJ1-5 | - | - | TRBV1 | CTSSPIDRYSNQPQHF | TGCACCAGCAGCCCAATCGACAGGTATAGCAATCAGCCCCAGCATTTT
TRBJ1-1 | - | - | TRBV9 | CASSGAGGGTEAFF | TGTGCCAGCAGCGGCGCGGGGGGTGGTACTGAAGCTTTCTTT
TRBJ2-3 | TRBD2 | few | TRBV7-6 | CASSFSSGSRSTDTQYF | TGTGCCAGCAGCTTCTCTAGCGGGAGTCGTAGCACAGATACGCAGTATTTT
TRBJ1-1 | - | - | TRBV18 | CASSPSRRGTEAFF | TGTGCCAGCTCACCGTCCCGAAGGGGCACTGAAGCTTTCTTT
TRBJ2-3 | TRBD2 | - | TRBV3-1/TRBV3-2 | CASSQDRLAGRDTQYF | TGTGCCAGCAGCCAAGATAGACTAGCGGGAAGAGATACGCAGTATTTT
TRBJ2-7 | - | - | TRBV5-1 | CASSLAGGSYEQYF | TGCGCCAGCAGCTTGGCAGGGGGGTCCTACGAGCAGTACTTC
TRBJ2-1 | - | - | TRBV29-1 | CSVGGINEQFF | TGCAGCGTTGGAGGGATAAATGAGCAGTTCTTC
TRBJ1-1 | - | - | TRBV20-1 | CSAFTRTEAFF | TGCAGTGCTTTTACAAGGACTGAAGCTTTCTTT
TRBJ1-5 | - | - | TRBV7-2 | CASSPGGGYNQPQHF | TGTGCCAGCAGCCCTGGTGGAGGGTACAATCAGCCCCAGCATTTT
TRBJ2-7 | - | - | TRBV11-2 | CASSLDLKGTGSYEQYF | TGTGCCAGCAGCTTAGATCTAAAAGGGACTGGTTCCTACGAGCAGTACTTC
TRBJ1-1 | TRBD1 | - | TRBV30 | CAWGRQGTTEAFF | TGTGCCTGGGGCCGACAGGGGACCACTGAAGCTTTCTTT
TRBJ2-5 | TRBD2 | - | TRBV18 | CASSLRLAGGQETQYF | TGTGCCAGCTCACTCAGACTAGCGGGGGGTCAAGAGACCCAGTACTTC
TRBJ2-3 | - | once | TRBV28 | CASSLSAGAGISTDTQYF | TGTGCCAGCAGTTTATCGGCAGGGGCGGGAATTAGCACAGATACGCAGTATTTT
TRBJ2-5 | - | - | TRBV7-9 | CASSLLETQYF | TGTGCCAGCAGCTTACTAGAGACCCAGTACTTC
TRBJ1-4 | TRBD1 | - | TRBV7-8 | CASSLAGGTGREKLFF | TGTGCCAGCAGCTTAGCGGGGGGGACAGGACGTGAAAAACTGTTTTTT
TRBJ2-3 | - | - | TRBV6-1 | CASSEIVGATTDTQYF | TGTGCCAGCAGTGAAATCGTAGGGGCTACCACAGATACGCAGTATTTT
TRBJ1-3 | - | - | TRBV18 | CASSPLERSGNTIYF | TGTGCCAGCTCACCACTTGAACGCTCTGGAAACACCATATATTTT